Listed below are T cell receptor beta chains from one sample, sequenced in a study of blood T cell repertoires in COVID-19. Sequencing was performed with immunoSEQ multiplex PCR; in TCRdb, only in-frame clones are kept and a portion is missing. The data show tens of thousands of clones, over 65% seen once. Sequencing was carried out using peripheral blood. The receptors shown here come from a woman aged 60-75 years with acute or convalescent COVID-19. The CDR3 runs from the conserved cysteine through the conserved F or W. The order of the fields is D gene, V gene, CDR3 protein. D genes are given only for firm matches.

>TRBD1|TRBV2
CASTGLLTGRSNSPLHF
>-|TRBV7-2
CASSLVVTAYEQYF
>-|TRBV6-5
CASKRGGLDSPLHF
>TRBD2|TRBV7-6
CASSLGLAGGLFGTDTQYF
>-|TRBV10-3
CAISDLDRKAYEQYF
>TRBD1|TRBV7-2
CASSSRTGGTYEQYF
>TRBD2|TRBV2
CASSEFRPSGGAGELFF
>TRBD2|TRBV4-2
CASSQGTGTSLSNEQFF
>TRBD1|TRBV7-8
CASGARTGFNQPQHF
>TRBD1|TRBV28
CASSGPGTGGGQPQHF
>TRBD2|TRBV6-1
CASSEMGVAGPRSGEQYF
>-|TRBV30
CALRPGIHNSPLHF
>TRBD1|TRBV2
CASRLEGTGGSPLHF
>-|TRBV5-1
CASSLVGQSLYEQYF
>-|TRBV11-2
CASSPRWGVGYNEQFF
>-|TRBV14
CASSPHRGTNSPLHF
>TRBD2|TRBV4-2
CASSQDGTSGGETQYF
>-|TRBV28
CASSLGRGAANIQYF
>-|TRBV12-3/TRBV12-4
CASSFNLAEQYF
>-|TRBV7-6
CASSLLPGDAPYNEQFF
>TRBD1|TRBV6-5
CATRQGAQETQYF
>TRBD1|TRBV2
CASSEAAGQGAYNEQFF
>-|TRBV5-1
CASSLASPEKLFF
>-|TRBV6-1
CASSEGHYGAEAFF